This record looks at one T cell receptor (beta chain) sequence and its context. Repertoires were generated with immunoSEQ multiplex PCR, while TCRdb's copy carries only in-frame clones and drops some. The repertoire consists of a few hundred thousand clones, with around four fifths occurring once and the leading ten covering 4% to 5%. The V end was cut by 0 bases, the J end by 3 bases, with 9 bases between. Germline V gene sequence: CDR1 LNHNV, CDR2 YYDKDF (reference sequence). The CDR3 sequence is 14 residues long. This sample was taken from a study of blood T cell repertoires in COVID-19. Background on the study: The cDNA or gDNA used as material had been derived from T cells, B-cell-depleted T cells, or PBMCs.

V gene TRBV15 combines with J gene TRBJ2-7; no clear D. The sequenced material came from peripheral blood. The source of this sequence is a woman between 45 and 65 years old with active or convalescent COVID-19. The CDR3 region has the DNA TGTGCCACCAGCAGAGATGGTATCAGCTACGAGCAGTACTTC. This encodes CATSRDGISYEQYF.